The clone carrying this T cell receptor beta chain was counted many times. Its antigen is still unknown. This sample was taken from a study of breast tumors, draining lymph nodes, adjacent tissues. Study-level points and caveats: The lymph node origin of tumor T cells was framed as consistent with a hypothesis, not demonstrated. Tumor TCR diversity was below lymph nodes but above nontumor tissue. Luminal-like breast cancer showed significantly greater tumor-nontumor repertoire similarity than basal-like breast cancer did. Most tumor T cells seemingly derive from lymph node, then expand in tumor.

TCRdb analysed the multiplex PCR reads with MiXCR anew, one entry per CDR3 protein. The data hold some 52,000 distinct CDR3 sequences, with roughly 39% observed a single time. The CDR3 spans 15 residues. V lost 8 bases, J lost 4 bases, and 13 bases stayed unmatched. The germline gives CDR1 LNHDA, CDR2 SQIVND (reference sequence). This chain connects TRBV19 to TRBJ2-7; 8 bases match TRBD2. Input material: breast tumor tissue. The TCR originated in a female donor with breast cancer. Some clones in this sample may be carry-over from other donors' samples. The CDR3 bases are TGTGCCAGTGCGGTAAAGCGGGAGTCTGGTTACGAGCAGTACTTC. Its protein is CASAVKRESGYEQYF.